The clone carrying this TCR beta chain was detected only a few times. What it recognizes is unknown. This entry belongs to a study of T cells in Graves' hyperthyroidism and ophthalmopathy. Study-wide results and caveats: Among thyroid clonotypes expanded above 0.001, most also appeared in blood.

V lost 3 bases and J 8 bases, leaving 23 bases between the germline ends. The CDR3 is 16 residues long. Germline-derived CDR1 and CDR2 are SGDLS and YYNGEE. Using RNA transcripts as the source, TCR beta CDR3 regions were amplified. HTBI primers were employed in a first-round RT-PCR of the TCR CDR3. Each CDR3 protein gets one entry after TCRdb re-called the multiplex PCR reads with MiXCR. The table records more than 550,000 distinct CDR3 sequences, roughly a sixth of them present only once. The hyperthyroidism patients had all been newly diagnosed, and their disease duration was under 2 months. Their ages ranged from 18 to 65 years.

The rearrangement joins TRBV9 to TRBJ1-2; the D gene is possibly TRBD1 (5 bases). The TCR originated in a woman in her forties or fifties with Graves' hyperthyroidism that later progressed to Graves' ophthalmopathy. Sample: blood. CDR3 nucleotide sequence: TGTGCCAGCAGCGCCCAAGCAGGGACGCCCTATGGAGGCTACACCTTC. This sequence encodes CASSAQAGTPYGGYTF. Supplemented by reference TRBV9 and TRBJ1-2, the full variable domain reads DSGVTQTPKHLITATGQRVTLRCSPRSGDLSVYWYQQSLDQGLQFLIQYYNGEERAKGNILERFSAQQFPDLHSELNLSSLELGDSALYFCASSAQAGTPYGGYTFGSGTRLTVV.